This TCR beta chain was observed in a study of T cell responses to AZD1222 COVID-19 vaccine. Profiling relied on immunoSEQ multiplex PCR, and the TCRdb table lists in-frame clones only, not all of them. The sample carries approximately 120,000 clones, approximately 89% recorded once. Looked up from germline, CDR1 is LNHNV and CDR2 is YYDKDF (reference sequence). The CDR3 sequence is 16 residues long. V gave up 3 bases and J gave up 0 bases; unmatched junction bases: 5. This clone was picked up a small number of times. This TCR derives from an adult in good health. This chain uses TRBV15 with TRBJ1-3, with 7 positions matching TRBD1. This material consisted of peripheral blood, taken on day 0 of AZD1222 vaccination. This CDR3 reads CATSRRTGHSGNTIYF. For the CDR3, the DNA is TGTGCCACCAGCAGGCGGACAGGTCACTCTGGAAACACCATATATTTT.